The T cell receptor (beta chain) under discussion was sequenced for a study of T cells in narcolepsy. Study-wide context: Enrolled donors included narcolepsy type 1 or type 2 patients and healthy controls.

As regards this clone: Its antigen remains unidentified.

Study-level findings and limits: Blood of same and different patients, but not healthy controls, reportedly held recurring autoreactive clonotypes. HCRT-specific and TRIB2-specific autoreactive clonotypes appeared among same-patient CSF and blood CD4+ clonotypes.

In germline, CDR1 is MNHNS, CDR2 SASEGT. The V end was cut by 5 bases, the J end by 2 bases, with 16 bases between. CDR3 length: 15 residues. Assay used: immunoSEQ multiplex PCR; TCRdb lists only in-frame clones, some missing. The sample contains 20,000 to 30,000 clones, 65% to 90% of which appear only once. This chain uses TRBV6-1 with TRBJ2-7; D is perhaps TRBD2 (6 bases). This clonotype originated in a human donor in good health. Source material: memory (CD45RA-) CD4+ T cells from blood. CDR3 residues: CASSTLAAVPYEQYF. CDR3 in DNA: TGTGCCAGCAGTACTTTAGCGGCAGTTCCCTACGAGCAGTACTTC.